One and the same sample provided the 32 T cell receptor beta chains below, sequenced in a study of OX40 agonist ivuxolimab in advanced cancers. Clones were sequenced by immunoSEQ multiplex PCR, and TCRdb holds only the in-frame ones, with some missing. The sample comprises some 51,000 clones, around 77% of which are singletons, and under 2.5% rests with the top ten. The source was CD4+ or CD8+ T cells sorted from blood, collected in a trial of the OX40 agonist ivuxolimab. Source of these receptors: an adult with an advanced solid tumor such as melanoma, head and neck, liver or kidney cancer.

V gene TRBV5-1 combines with J gene TRBJ2-1; TRBD2 matches 8 bases. CDR1 and CDR2 from the germline V gene are SGHRS and YFSETQ. V was clipped by 4 bases and J by 4 bases; unmatched bases: 7. The CDR3 has 15 residues. CDR3: CASSPTAGVYNEQFF. The CDR3, as DNA: TGCGCCAGCAGCCCCACAGCGGGAGTGTACAATGAGCAGTTCTTC.

The chain carries TRBV7-3 and TRBJ2-5; D might be TRBD1 (6 bases). V gave up 5 bases and J gave up 5 bases, with 9 bases separating them. Germline CDR1 reads SGHTA; CDR2 reads FQGTGA. This CDR3 is built from 12 residues. In DNA form, the CDR3 reads TGTGCCAGCAGCCGTAGGGGGGAGACCCAGTACTTC. Encoded protein: CASSRRGETQYF.

DNA of the CDR3: TGTGCCAGCAGCTCGGGGGCTAACACTGAAGCTTTCTTT. Translating it yields CASSSGANTEAFF. The rearrangement joins TRBV7-2 to TRBJ1-1; the D gene is possibly TRBD1 (6 bases). The CDR3 spans 13 residues. V gave up 4 bases and J gave up 2 bases, with 8 bases separating them. In germline, CDR1 is SGHTA, CDR2 FQGNSA.

This clone appeared a single time. The chain recombines TRBV6-6 with TRBJ2-7, with D unclear. V was shortened by 0 bases and J by 3 bases, with 6 bases between the two germline ends. Germline V gives CDR1 MNHNY, CDR2 SVGAGI (reference sequence). The CDR3 length is 13 residues. In nucleotides, the CDR3 is TGTGCCAGCAGTTACTCGACTCGCTACGAGCAGTACTTC. This gives the protein CASSYSTRYEQYF.

This clone was detected a few times. The chain couples TRBV7-6 to TRBJ2-2; 9 bases map to TRBD2. Germline loops: CDR1 SGHVS, CDR2 FNYEAQ. After removal of 2 bases from V and 0 bases from J, the junction contained 7 bases not matched to a gene. The CDR3 runs to 18 residues. The DNA of the CDR3 is TGTGCCAGCAGCTTACGGGCGGGAGGGTTAGCGAACACCGGGGAGCTGTTTTTT. Protein product: CASSLRAGGLANTGELFF.

This clone appeared a few times. CDR3 DNA: TGTGCCAGCTCACCTCAACTAGCGGTCAACACCGGGGAGCTGTTTTTT. This translates into CASSPQLAVNTGELFF. The V call is TRBV18, the J call TRBJ2-2, with 8 positions matching TRBD2. The CDR3 is 16 amino acids. Germline V gene data show CDR1 as KGHSH and CDR2 as LQKENI. The V segment lost 3 bases and the J segment 2 bases; nucleotides outside the gene matches: 5.

The chain employs TRBV28 and TRBJ2-7; TRBD1 agrees at 9 bases. The J segment lost 3 bases and the V segment lost 6 bases, leaving 9 bases of the junction unmatched. CDR3 length equals 15 residues. CDR1 and CDR2 from the germline V gene are MDHEN and SYDVKM. CDR3 region: CASRPHRGQVYEQYF. In nucleotides, the CDR3 is TGTGCCAGCAGACCTCACAGGGGGCAAGTCTACGAGCAGTACTTC.

This sequence joins TRBV5-1 and TRBJ2-5; 8 bases align to TRBD2. J lost 6 bases, V lost 0 bases, and 4 bases had no gene match. The CDR3 totals 14 residues. Looked up from germline, CDR1 is SGHRS and CDR2 is YFSETQ. The CDR3 sequence: CASSLGTSSQTQYF. CDR3 DNA sequence: TGCGCCAGCAGCTTGGGGACTAGCAGTCAGACCCAGTACTTC.

The V and J genes are TRBV12-5 and TRBJ2-7; D possibly corresponds to TRBD1 (6 bases). Trimming cost V 5 bases and J 0 bases, with 17 bases left between them. Looked up from germline, CDR1 is LGHNT and CDR2 is FRNRAP. This CDR3 region has 16 residues. Here the CDR3 DNA reads TGTGCTAGTGGTATCCAGACAGGAGGAGGCTCCTACGAGCAGTACTTC. This translates into CASGIQTGGGSYEQYF.

The rearrangement joins TRBV9 to TRBJ2-2; D is ambiguous. V dropped 0 bases and J dropped 6 bases, with 9 bases sitting between them. This CDR3 is built from 14 residues. From germline, CDR1 is SGDLS and CDR2 YYNGEE. The CDR3 region is CASSVELLPGELFF. DNA for the CDR3: TGTGCCAGCAGCGTAGAACTCCTCCCCGGGGAGCTGTTTTTT.

V usage is TRBV5-1 and J usage is TRBJ1-3; D unresolved. The CDR3 is 15 residues long. Trimming shortened V by 0 bases and J by 0 bases, and 7 bases separated the two germline ends. CDR1 and CDR2 (germline): SGHRS, YFSETQ. CDR3 amino acids: CASSLGGYSGNTIYF. The CDR3 bases are TGCGCCAGCAGCTTGGGCGGGTACTCTGGAAACACCATATATTTT.

The chain links TRBV28 to TRBJ2-3; perhaps TRBD2 as D (5 bases). Germline lookup yields CDR1 MDHEN and CDR2 SYDVKM. This CDR3 region has 14 residues. V was shortened by 8 bases and J by 0 bases, with 12 bases between the two germline ends. The CDR3 coding sequence is TGTGCCAGCGGAGCTAGCTGGAGCACAGATACGCAGTATTTT. Translated: CASGASWSTDTQYF.

A few counts support this clone. The chain links TRBV6-1 to TRBJ2-1, with D unclear. This CDR3 contains 15 residues. Germline values: CDR1 MNHNS, CDR2 SASEGT. Trimming took off 4 bases at V and 0 bases at J, with 10 bases between the two ends. The CDR3 DNA reads TGTGCCAGCAGTGTTGAGACCCTCTCCTACAATGAGCAGTTCTTC. It specifies CASSVETLSYNEQFF.

V and J are TRBV9 and TRBJ2-7, with TRBD1 matching over 10 bases. The germline gives CDR1 SGDLS, CDR2 YYNGEE. Trimming took 1 base from V and 7 from J; bases not matched to a gene: 5. CDR3 length: 14 residues. Written as DNA, the CDR3 is TGTGCCAGCAGCGTAAGGACAGGGGGAAGTGAGCAGTACTTC. Translation gives CASSVRTGGSEQYF.

The rearrangement links TRBV13 to TRBJ2-7, with TRBD2 matching 9 bases. V shed 9 bases, J shed 4 bases, and the junction held 13 bases outside the gene matches. Germline lookup yields CDR1 PRHDT and CDR2 FYEKMQ (reference sequence). The CDR3 extends over 15 amino acids. CDR3 region: CASGDRREGKYEQYF. The CDR3 coding sequence is TGTGCCAGTGGGGATCGGCGGGAGGGCAAGTACGAGCAGTACTTC.

The count of this clone is one. The chain employs TRBV29-1 and TRBJ1-1, with D tentatively TRBD1 (5 bases). Trimming cost V 2 bases and J 3 bases, with 10 bases left between them. Germline loops: CDR1 SQVTM, CDR2 ANQGSEA. This CDR3 comprises 13 residues. The CDR3 spells CSVETGGDTEAFF. The CDR3 nucleotides read TGCAGCGTTGAAACCGGGGGGGACACTGAAGCTTTCTTT.

The chain's CDR3 is CASSTLGAPPLNTEAFF. The CDR3 DNA sequence: TGTGCCAGTAGTACCTTGGGGGCGCCCCCCCTGAACACTGAAGCTTTCTTT. The chain has TRBV19 and TRBJ1-1; a weak D match, TRBD1 (6 bases). V was shortened by 4 bases and J by 0 bases, with 18 bases between the two germline ends. This CDR3 is built from 17 residues. Germline CDR1 is LNHDA and CDR2 is SQIVND (reference sequence).

The chain has TRBV5-1 and TRBJ1-2; 8 bases are a match to TRBD1. V shed 0 bases, J shed 6 bases, and the junction held 4 bases outside the gene matches. The CDR3 is made up of 14 amino acids. CDR1 and CDR2 from the germline V gene are SGHRS and YFSETQ. The CDR3 bases are TGCGCCAGCAGCTTGGCCCAGGGGGCGGATGGCTACACCTTC. As protein: CASSLAQGADGYTF.

This clone was seen a few times. The rearrangement joins TRBV27 to TRBJ2-3, with TRBD2 as a possible D gene (5 bases). The V end was cut by 2 bases, the J end by 11 bases, with 11 bases between. This CDR3 is built from 12 residues. Per germline, CDR1 MNHEY and CDR2 SMNVEV (reference sequence). CDR3 amino acids: CASSLINREQYF. As DNA, the CDR3 is TGTGCCAGCAGTTTAATAAACCGGGAGCAGTATTTT.

The chain has TRBV29-1 and TRBJ2-3; TRBD2 matches at 11 bases. Germline CDR1 is SQVTM and CDR2 is ANQGSEA. The CDR3 is made up of 13 amino acids. V lost 6 bases, J lost 5 bases, and 4 bases stayed unmatched. The DNA of the CDR3 is TGCAGCGTCGGACTAGCGGGTAGAGATACGCAGTATTTT. It encodes CSVGLAGRDTQYF.

This clone was recorded only once. The V call is TRBV7-3, the J call TRBJ2-4; D gene uncertain. The length of the CDR3 is 13 residues. Germline loops: CDR1 SGHTA, CDR2 FQGTGA. Trimming took off 4 bases at V and 8 bases at J, with 12 bases between the two ends. CDR3 loop: CASSSKAADIQYF. DNA of the CDR3: TGTGCCAGCAGCTCGAAAGCTGCAGACATTCAGTACTTC.

V gene TRBV15 combines with J gene TRBJ2-2, with D hard to call. Germline V gene sequence: CDR1 LNHNV, CDR2 YYDKDF (reference sequence). Trimming pared 0 bases from V and 8 bases from J, leaving 4 bases between. The CDR3 contains 12 residues. The CDR3 reads CATSRDRGELFF. CDR3 bases: TGTGCCACCAGCAGAGATAGGGGGGAGCTGTTTTTT.

This clone was recorded once. The V call is TRBV5-1, the J call TRBJ1-4; no firm D call. The germline V and J ends were trimmed by 7 bases and 5 bases, with 12 bases remaining between them. Germline CDR1 and CDR2: SGHRS and YFSETQ. The CDR3 has 13 amino acids. In DNA, the CDR3 is TGCGCCAGCGCCCGGGCCTTCAATGAAAAACTGTTTTTT. This encodes CASARAFNEKLFF.

V is TRBV6-1 and J is TRBJ1-1; TRBD1 might be the D (5 bases). The V and J ends lost 5 bases and 0 bases respectively, with 10 bases between them. This CDR3 spans 14 amino acids. The germline V gene has CDR1 MNHNS and CDR2 SASEGT. CDR3 region: CASSHGALNTEAFF. Written as DNA, the CDR3 is TGTGCCAGCAGTCACGGGGCCTTGAACACTGAAGCTTTCTTT.

The V and J genes are TRBV10-2 and TRBJ2-4; D remains ambiguous. V was clipped by 4 bases and J by 0 bases, with 4 bases between them. The CDR3 contains 13 residues. Germline values: CDR1 WSHSY, CDR2 SAAADI. The CDR3 loop reads CASSGAAKNIQYF. The DNA of the CDR3 is TGCGCCAGCAGTGGGGCAGCCAAAAACATTCAGTACTTC.

The chain links TRBV7-1 to TRBJ2-7; 7 nucleotides agree with TRBD2. TRBV7-1 is an ORF; its function is uncertain. The CDR3 spans 13 residues. The J segment lost 3 bases and the V segment lost 3 bases, leaving 2 bases of the junction unmatched. This CDR3 is CASSSAGVYEQYF. The CDR3 DNA sequence: TGTGCCAGCAGCTCTGCGGGAGTCTACGAGCAGTACTTC.

This chain joins TRBV9 and TRBJ2-2, with D possibly TRBD1 on 6 matching bases. The germline V and J ends were trimmed by 0 bases and 7 bases, with 13 bases remaining between them. This CDR3 is built from 15 residues. Germline V gives CDR1 SGDLS, CDR2 YYNGEE. CDR3 sequence (DNA): TGTGCCAGCAGCGTAGGCTCCCAGGGGTACGGGGAGCTGTTTTTT. Its translation is CASSVGSQGYGELFF.

The genes are TRBV14 and TRBJ2-7, with 10 bases identical to TRBD2. V shed 1 base and J 9 bases; nucleotides not matched to a gene: 6. This CDR3 has 14 residues. Germline V gene data show CDR1 as SGHDN and CDR2 as FVKESK. CDR3 amino acids: CASSQAGLAARQYF. CDR3 bases: TGTGCCAGCAGCCAAGCAGGACTAGCGGCACGGCAGTACTTC. The variable domain in full, with the rest retrieved from reference TRBV14 and TRBJ2-7, is EAGVTQFPSHSVIEKGQTVTLRCDPISGHDNLYWYRRVMGKEIKFLLHFVKESKQDESGMPNNRFLAERTGGTYSTLKVQPAELEDSGVYFCASSQAGLAARQYFGPGTRLTVT.

This rearrangement joins TRBV7-3 to TRBJ2-7, with D perhaps TRBD1 or TRBD2 (5 bases each). The CDR3 consists of 13 residues. CDR1 and CDR2 from the germline V gene are SGHTA and FQGTGA. The ends were cut back, 3 bases at V and 9 bases at J, with 15 bases in the middle. DNA of the CDR3: TGTGCCAGCAGCTTTGCGACGGGGACGGGGCAGTACTTC. It yields the protein CASSFATGTGQYF.

This clone was seen more than once but under ten times. The chain uses TRBV28 and TRBJ1-2; a weak D match, TRBD1 (6 bases). V dropped 7 bases and J dropped 7 bases, with 31 bases sitting between them. CDR3 length equals 18 residues. Germline lookup yields CDR1 MDHEN and CDR2 SYDVKM. In DNA form, the CDR3 reads TGTGCCAGCACCTCCCAGGGGTGGCAGGGTAGGGGCCGGGGTGGCTACACCTTC. It codes for CASTSQGWQGRGRGGYTF.

This clone showed up just a few times. The J gene is TRBJ1-1, the V gene TRBV5-1; D remains ambiguous. Germline CDR1 and CDR2: SGHRS and YFSETQ. The CDR3 length is 16 residues. V was trimmed by 0 bases and J by 0 bases, leaving 12 bases between them. CDR3 sequence reads: CASSLEVGGMNTEAFF. The DNA of the CDR3 is TGCGCCAGCAGCTTGGAAGTCGGCGGGATGAACACTGAAGCTTTCTTT.

In this sample, this clone turned up a few times. This rearrangement joins TRBV5-1 to TRBJ1-1; 8 bases agree with TRBD1. J lost 6 bases, V lost 4 bases, and 5 bases had no gene match. CDR3 length: 13 amino acids. Germline values: CDR1 SGHRS, CDR2 YFSETQ. This CDR3 reads CASSHGQGAEAFF. CDR3 in DNA: TGCGCCAGCAGCCACGGACAGGGCGCTGAAGCTTTCTTT.